One and the same sample provided the 23 T cell receptor beta chains below, sequenced in a study of blood T cell repertoires in COVID-19. Some clones are missing from TCRdb's copy, which holds only in-frame ones; the method was immunoSEQ multiplex PCR. The repertoire consists of about 230,000 clones, with 65% to 90% occurring once and the leading ten covering less than 7.5%. The sequenced sample consisted of peripheral blood. These receptor sequences come from a woman between 50 and 59 years old with acute or convalescent COVID-19.

This chain joins TRBV7-2 and TRBJ1-4; 9 bases match TRBD1. Per germline, CDR1 SGHTA and CDR2 FQGNSA. With V trimmed by 1 base and J by 7 bases, 7 bases remained unmatched. The CDR3 extends over 16 amino acids. The CDR3 region has the DNA TGTGCCAGCAGCTTAGGGGGGACAGGGTGGGGTGAAAAACTGTTTTTT. As protein: CASSLGGTGWGEKLFF. Full variable domain (rest looked up from reference TRBV7-2 and TRBJ1-4): GAGVSQSPSNKVTEKGKDVELRCDPISGHTALYWYRQSLGQGLEFLIYFQGNSAPDKSGLPSDRFSAERTGGSVSTLTIQRTQQEDSAVYLCASSLGGTGWGEKLFFGSGTQLSVL.

J is TRBJ1-4 and V is TRBV6-5, with 10 bases aligning to TRBD1. The germline V gene encodes CDR1 MNHEY and CDR2 SVGAGI. Trimming removed 3 bases from V and 10 bases from J; junction bases left unmatched: 5. This CDR3 spans 14 amino acids. Here the CDR3 DNA reads TGTGCCAGCAGTTATCGACAGGGGGCGAGAAAACTGTTTTTT. Protein product: CASSYRQGARKLFF.

V is TRBV7-9 and J is TRBJ2-2; 7 bases map to TRBD1. The germline V gene encodes CDR1 SEHNR and CDR2 FQNEAQ (reference sequence). The CDR3 contains 15 residues. Trimming removed 5 bases from V and 1 base from J; junction bases left unmatched: 4. CDR3 in DNA: TGTGCCAGCAGCCCAGGGGACAGGAACACCGGGGAGCTGTTTTTT. Translated: CASSPGDRNTGELFF.

J is TRBJ2-1 and V is TRBV19; tentatively, D is TRBD1 (6 bases). The V gene lost 1 base and the J gene lost 0 bases, with 10 bases spanning the gap. CDR3 length: 16 amino acids. CDR1 LNHDA and CDR2 SQIVND come from the germline V gene (reference sequence). CDR3 residues: CASSIGTDSSYNEQFF. In nucleotides, the CDR3 is TGTGCCAGTAGTATAGGGACAGATAGCTCCTACAATGAGCAGTTCTTC.

This sequence joins TRBV5-5 and TRBJ1-3; no clear D. The CDR3 covers 11 residues. The germline CDR1 and CDR2 sequences are SGHKS and YYEKEE (reference sequence). V was pared by 2 bases and J by 7 bases, with 4 bases between. The CDR3 bases are TGTGCCAGCAGCTTCCTGAACACCATATATTTT. As protein: CASSFLNTIYF. Variable domain in full (rest from reference TRBV5-5 and TRBJ1-3): DAGVTQSPTHLIKTRGQQVTLRCSPISGHKSVSWYQQVLGQGPQFIFQYYEKEERGRGNFPDRFSARQFPNYSSELNVNALLLGDSALYLCASSFLNTIYFGEGSWLTVV.

V gene TRBV7-2 combines with J gene TRBJ2-7, with D perhaps TRBD1 (5 bases). CDR1 is SGHTA and CDR2 is FQGNSA in the germline V gene. V lost 4 bases, J lost 8 bases, and 15 bases lay in between. This CDR3 is built from 13 residues. Here the CDR3 DNA reads TGTGCCAGCAGCTCCAGACTTTCAGGGCAGCAGTACTTC. It translates to CASSSRLSGQQYF.

In DNA, the CDR3 is TGTGCCAGCAGTTTACGACACGACAATGAGCAGTTCTTC. This codes for CASSLRHDNEQFF. The chain has TRBV12-3 or TRBV12-4 and TRBJ2-1; no firm D call. V was cut by 2 bases and J by 5 bases, with 7 bases left in between. The CDR3 is 13 amino acids.

This rearrangement joins TRBV2 to TRBJ2-3; TRBD1 matches 9 bases. Germline CDR1 reads SNHLY; CDR2 reads FYNNEI. The CDR3 sequence is 13 residues long. V was clipped by 6 bases and J by 8 bases; unmatched bases: 6. In DNA form, the CDR3 reads TGTGCCAGCAGCGAGCAGGGACAGGGTACGCAGTATTTT. Amino acids: CASSEQGQGTQYF.

This rearrangement joins TRBV5-6 to TRBJ1-2; TRBD1 matches at 8 bases. The V gene end was trimmed by 4 bases and the J gene end by 3 bases; junction bases not matched to a gene: 5. The CDR3 contains 14 residues. Germline assignment: CDR1 SGHDT and CDR2 YYEEEE. CDR3 DNA sequence: TGTGCCAGCAGCAGGACAGGGACCTACTATGGCTACACCTTC. The encoded protein is CASSRTGTYYGYTF. Looking up the rest from reference TRBV5-6 and TRBJ1-2 gives the full variable domain: DAGVTQSPTHLIKTRGQQVTLRCSPKSGHDTVSWYQQALGQGPQFIFQYYEEEERQRGNFPDRFSGHQFPNYSSELNVNALLLGDSALYLCASSRTGTYYGYTFGSGTRLTVV.

The chain carries TRBV18 and TRBJ2-1, with TRBD1 matching over 11 bases. Trimming took 5 bases from V and 6 from J; bases not matched to a gene: 9. The CDR3 runs 16 residues. The V gene's germline CDR1 is KGHSH and CDR2 LQKENI. CDR3 amino acids: CASSSAGTGGGNEQFF. The CDR3 nucleotides read TGTGCCAGCTCAAGCGCCGGGACAGGGGGTGGCAATGAGCAGTTCTTC.

The chain recombines TRBV6-2 or TRBV6-3 with TRBJ2-7; 14 bases agree with TRBD2. Trimming cost V 4 bases and J 0 bases; bases outside gene matches: 14. This CDR3 comprises 20 residues. In germline, CDR1 is MNHEY, CDR2 SVGEGT. For the CDR3, the DNA is TGTGCCAGCAGTTCTCCACGGACTAGCGGGGGGATTAGGAGCTCCTACGAGCAGTACTTC. Translation gives CASSSPRTSGGIRSSYEQYF.

This clone turned up a few times. The rearrangement links TRBV19 to TRBJ2-7, with D perhaps matching TRBD2 (6 bases). Looked up from germline, CDR1 is LNHDA and CDR2 is SQIVND (reference sequence). Trimming cost V 5 bases and J 1 base, with 9 bases left between them. The CDR3 consists of 13 residues. CDR3 DNA sequence: TGTGCCAGTAGTCCCGGGAGATCCTACGAGCAGTACTTC. Amino acids: CASSPGRSYEQYF.

This sequence joins TRBV18 and TRBJ1-1, with 8 bases fitting TRBD1. Germline V gene sequence: CDR1 KGHSH, CDR2 LQKENI. This CDR3 has 18 amino acids. V lost 1 base, J lost 4 bases, and 14 bases stayed unmatched. As DNA, the CDR3 is TGTGCCAGCTCACCACGTCCTTCGAATAACAGGGGGGCCACTGAAGCTTTCTTT. It translates to CASSPRPSNNRGATEAFF.

The chain uses TRBV29-1 and TRBJ1-1; D not certain. V lost 6 bases and J lost 1, with 18 bases in between. This CDR3 has 15 residues. Germline assignment: CDR1 SQVTM and CDR2 ANQGSEA. The CDR3 is CSVVFPITKNTEAFF. As DNA, the CDR3 is TGCAGCGTCGTCTTCCCGATCACTAAGAACACTGAAGCTTTCTTT.

This chain uses TRBV11-2 with TRBJ2-5; TRBD1 agrees at 9 bases. The CDR3 is 15 amino acids. The ends lost 5 bases at V and 2 bases at J; junction bases unmatched: 6. CDR1 and CDR2 (germline): SGHAT, FQNNGV. The CDR3 sequence is CASSLGTGKQETQYF. CDR3 DNA: TGTGCCAGCAGCCTAGGGACAGGGAAACAAGAGACCCAGTACTTC.

This clone was seen only once. The rearrangement joins TRBV11-2 to TRBJ1-1, with D possibly being TRBD1 (6 bases). Germline CDR1 reads SGHAT; CDR2 reads FQNNGV. The V gene lost 0 bases and the J gene lost 6 bases, with 14 bases spanning the gap. There are 15 residues in the CDR3. This chain's CDR3 is CASSLDSTGKAEAFF. DNA for the CDR3: TGTGCCAGCAGCTTAGATAGTACAGGGAAAGCTGAAGCTTTCTTT.

The rearrangement uses TRBV5-4 and TRBJ2-5, with 10 nucleotides matching TRBD1. The CDR3 spans 17 residues. Germline trimming cut 1 base from V and 5 bases from J; bases unmatched to any gene: 11. Germline V CDR1 and CDR2: SGHNT, YYREEE (reference sequence). CDR3 DNA sequence: TGTGCCAGCAGCTTGACGGGGGGACAGGGGACGTTTGAGACCCAGTACTTC. Translated, it gives CASSLTGGQGTFETQYF.

The V gene is TRBV27, the J gene TRBJ2-1; 9 bases line up with TRBD2. Losses at the gene ends were 3 bases for V and 12 bases for J; bases not matched to a gene: 9. The CDR3 totals 14 residues. Germline-derived CDR1 and CDR2 are MNHEY and SMNVEV (reference sequence). The CDR3 region is CASSFSSGSLRQFF. The CDR3, as DNA: TGTGCCAGCAGTTTTAGTAGCGGGAGTCTCAGGCAGTTCTTC.

This clone turned up a few times. V gene TRBV28 combines with J gene TRBJ1-6; D unresolved. V lost 6 bases and J 7 bases, leaving 7 bases between the germline ends. Germline V gene lookup returns CDR1 MDHEN and CDR2 SYDVKM. The CDR3 covers 12 residues. The CDR3 protein is CASRSPNSPLHF. The DNA of the CDR3 is TGTGCCAGCAGAAGCCCGAATTCACCCCTCCACTTT.

The genes are TRBV3-1 (or the pseudogene TRBV3-2) and TRBJ2-1; 9 bases line up with TRBD2. Per the germline V gene, CDR1 is LGHDT and CDR2 is YNNKEL (reference sequence). V gave up 7 bases and J gave up 1 base; unmatched junction bases: 11. CDR3 size: 17 residues. CDR3 nucleotides: TGTGCCAGCACCCGGGGCGGGGGGGCTGGTTCCTACAATGAGCAGTTCTTC. Protein product: CASTRGGGAGSYNEQFF.

V and J are TRBV19 and TRBJ2-2; 7 bases line up with TRBD1. V shed 3 bases and J 6 bases; nucleotides not matched to a gene: 4. The CDR3 runs to 14 residues. The germline CDR1 and CDR2 sequences are LNHDA and SQIVND (reference sequence). This chain's CDR3 is CASSMETGAGELFF. CDR3 bases: TGTGCCAGTAGTATGGAAACAGGGGCCGGGGAGCTGTTTTTT.

The rearrangement joins TRBV5-1 to TRBJ2-1, with 9 bases lining up with TRBD1. The CDR3 runs to 15 residues. CDR1 SGHRS and CDR2 YFSETQ come from the germline V gene. V dropped 4 bases and J dropped 4; count of bases not matched to a gene: 6. The CDR3 loop is CASSIGTGNYNEQFF. The CDR3 DNA is TGCGCCAGCAGCATCGGGACAGGGAATTACAATGAGCAGTTCTTC.

This sequence joins TRBV12-3 or TRBV12-4 and TRBJ1-1; D uncertain. V dropped 3 bases and J dropped 1 base, with 6 bases sitting between them. CDR3 length equals 13 residues. In DNA form, the CDR3 reads TGTGCCAGCAGTTTTGCCGGGAACACTGAAGCTTTCTTT. This sequence encodes CASSFAGNTEAFF.